This entry features one TCR beta chain sequence. These data come from a study of monozygotic twins with inflammatory bowel disease. An amount of 3500 ng of total RNA was used for each TCR library. Through template switching, UMIs that included a 6-nucleotide sample barcode were added. TCRdb re-called the 5' RACE reads and catalogs CDR3 proteins one per entry, DNA excluded. The sample's table shows 400,000 to 500,000 distinct CDR3 sequences. This CDR3 is built from 17 residues. The germline V gene encodes CDR1 SEHNR and CDR2 FQNEAQ (reference sequence). The material sequenced was blood. The receptor was derived from a human donor with ulcerative colitis or Crohn's disease, or a healthy co-twin of an affected twin (not recorded which). This chain connects TRBV7-9 to TRBJ2-7; TCRdb outputs TRBD1, but without DNA this stays unchecked. CDR3 in amino acids: CASSTPSTGANSYEQYF.